This T cell receptor (beta chain) emerged from a study of blood T cell repertoires in COVID-19. On the study more broadly: Some COVID-19 samples were acute and others convalescent; all came from the United States, Italy and Spain. The analysed material was cDNA or gDNA that came from T cells, B-cell-depleted T cells, or PBMCs.

As originally analysed: The authors estimated nucleated cell counts from reference gene primer amplification. The repertoire was sequenced with immunoSEQ multiplex PCR; TCRdb's copy has only in-frame clones and lacks some. The V and J calls and the clone size are those of that table, but D and trimming were determined from the DNA. The sample has 140,000 to 150,000 clones, 85% to 90% seen once; the top ten hold around 15%. CDR3 size: 15 residues. Trimming removed 0 bases at V and 5 bases at J, with 14 bases between. The V gene's germline CDR1 is SGDLS and CDR2 YYNGEE. Sequencing input: peripheral blood. The chain has TRBV9 and TRBJ2-5; TRBD2 might be the D (6 bases). The clonotype was recovered from a man aged 18-30 years with COVID-19, enrolled during active disease. CDR3 nucleotide sequence: TGTGCCAGCAGCGTAGAGGGACTTCTTTGGGAGACCCAGTACTTC. Translation gives CASSVEGLLWETQYF.